This is a list of T cell receptor beta chains from one sample in a study of tumor-infiltrating lymphocytes in oesophageal squamous cell carcinoma. TCRdb used MiXCR to reprocess the PCR reads, holding one entry per CDR3 protein. The sample records 9,500 or so distinct CDR3 sequences, about 55% being singletons. The sequencing input was esophageal tumor tissue. These TCRs come from a male donor with esophageal squamous cell carcinoma. Both conserved end residues are part of each CDR3. D genes are given only for firm matches. Where a row states a size, it is once, few, many or the class of an expanded clone; other rows omit it.

V,J,D,length,size,CDR3,DNA
TRBV7-3,TRBJ2-5,NA,13,NA,CASSLTGPETQYF,TGTGCCAGCAGCTTAACCGGCCCAGAGACCCAGTACTTC
TRBV7-8,TRBJ1-2,NA,14,NA,CASSLEPGSSGYTF,TGTGCCAGCAGCTTAGAACCAGGGTCATCTGGCTACACCTTC
TRBV7-8,TRBJ2-5,TRBD2,15,NA,CASSFGLATQETQYF,TGTGCCAGCAGCTTTGGACTAGCGACACAAGAGACCCAGTACTTC
TRBV7-6,TRBJ2-7,TRBD2,15,NA,CASSPQGGPGYEQYF,TGTGCCAGCAGCCCCCAGGGAGGGCCAGGATACGAGCAGTACTTC
TRBV27,TRBJ2-1,TRBD2,15,few,CASSLFSGRWNEQFF,TGTGCCAGCAGTTTATTCAGCGGGAGGTGGAATGAGCAGTTCTTC
TRBV6-5,TRBJ2-7,TRBD1,17,many,CASSYFTGTGVYNEQYF,TGTGCCAGCAGTTACTTCACCGGGACAGGGGTATACAATGAGCAGTACTTC
TRBV7-4,TRBJ2-7,TRBD2,14,NA,CASTVAGGTYEQYF,TGTGCCAGCACCGTAGCGGGAGGCACCTACGAGCAGTACTTC
TRBV7-4,TRBJ2-2,NA,15,NA,CASSYPDRINGELFF,TGTGCCAGCAGCTACCCGGACAGAATCAACGGGGAGCTGTTTTTT
TRBV24-1,TRBJ2-7,TRBD2,14,many,CATSDPTSGGEQYF,TGTGCCACCAGTGATCCGACTAGCGGGGGCGAGCAGTACTTC
TRBV7-9,TRBJ2-2,NA,16,medium-sized,CASSLGVGLNTGELFF,TGTGCCAGCAGCTTAGGGGTTGGACTGAACACCGGGGAGCTGTTTTTT
TRBV6-4,TRBJ2-2,NA,11,NA,CASRSYGELFF,TGTGCCAGCCGATCCTACGGGGAGCTGTTTTTT
TRBV25-1,TRBJ2-3,TRBD2,15,NA,CASSDPTGGTDTQYF,TGTGCCAGCAGTGATCCCACGGGGGGTACAGATACGCAGTATTTT
TRBV24-1,TRBJ2-3,NA,14,medium-sized,CATSALAGLDTQYF,TGTGCCACCAGTGCCCTAGCCGGACTAGATACGCAGTATTTT
TRBV7-9,TRBJ1-2,NA,14,NA,CASSLAGGVGGYTF,TGTGCCAGCAGCTTAGCGGGTGGGGTAGGAGGCTACACCTTC
TRBV5-1,TRBJ2-5,NA,16,NA,CASSLEPSVSKETQYF,TGCGCCAGCAGCTTGGAACCTAGCGTATCCAAAGAGACCCAGTACTTC
TRBV7-8,TRBJ2-7,NA,14,NA,CASSLNRRVTEQYF,TGTGCCAGCAGCCTAAACAGGAGGGTGACCGAGCAGTACTTC
TRBV6-1,TRBJ1-2,NA,13,NA,CASSEAGAGGYTF,TGTGCCAGCAGTGAAGCAGGGGCGGGTGGCTACACCTTC
TRBV18,TRBJ2-1,TRBD1,14,many,CASSYEGQWNQKYF,TGTGCCAGCTCGTATGAGGGACAGTGGAATCAAAAGTACTTC
TRBV7-9,TRBJ2-2,TRBD1,15,NA,CASSPTTGVAGELFF,TGTGCCAGCAGCCCGACTACAGGGGTGGCCGGGGAGCTGTTTTTT
TRBV27,TRBJ2-3,TRBD2,13,medium-sized,CASKLAHTDTQYF,TGTGCCAGCAAACTAGCGCACACAGATACGCAGTATTTT
TRBV7-2,TRBJ2-3,NA,19,few,CASSLAQRNLAGATDTQYF,TGTGCCAGCAGCTTAGCACAAAGGAACTTGGCAGGGGCAACAGATACGCAGTATTTT
TRBV2,TRBJ2-7,NA,14,NA,CASSDRGGNYEQYF,TGTGCCAGCAGTGATAGGGGGGGGAACTACGAGCAGTACTTC
TRBV7-6,TRBJ2-2,NA,15,NA,CASSLGTANTGELFF,TGTGCCAGCAGCTTAGGGACGGCGAACACCGGGGAGCTGTTTTTT
TRBV7-6,TRBJ2-5,TRBD1,14,few,CASSLATGVETQYF,TGTGCCAGCAGCTTAGCGACAGGGGTAGAGACCCAGTACTTC
TRBV7-9,TRBJ2-7,TRBD1,15,NA,CASSLAGTGVREQYF,TGTGCCAGCAGCTTAGCCGGGACAGGGGTTCGCGAGCAGTACTTC
TRBV7-9,TRBJ2-7,TRBD2,17,few,CASSLALAGESYDEQYF,TGTGCCAGCAGCTTAGCATTAGCGGGAGAGTCATACGACGAGCAGTACTTC
TRBV6-1,TRBJ1-5,NA,15,many,CASSINRRDNQPQHF,TGTGCCAGCAGTATAAATCGACGGGACAATCAGCCCCAGCATTTT
TRBV7-2,TRBJ2-7,NA,14,NA,CASSLGGGTYEQYF,TGTGCCAGCAGCTTAGGGGGAGGTACCTACGAGCAGTACTTC
TRBV6-1,TRBJ2-4,TRBD1,14,few,CASSPGPDRAKQYF,TGTGCCAGCAGCCCGGGCCCCGACAGGGCCAAGCAGTACTTC
TRBV7-2,TRBJ2-7,TRBD2,16,NA,CASSKRVASGAYEQYF,TGTGCCAGCAGCAAACGGGTCGCTAGCGGAGCCTACGAGCAGTACTTC
TRBV4-3,TRBJ2-1,TRBD2,17,NA,CASSQGRGAGGRNEQFF,TGCGCCAGCAGCCAAGGCCGGGGGGCGGGGGGGCGTAATGAGCAGTTCTTC
TRBV7-6,TRBJ2-3,TRBD2,16,few,CASSLVGLAGGDTQYF,TGTGCCAGCAGCTTAGTGGGACTAGCGGGAGGTGATACGCAGTATTTT
TRBV7-2,TRBJ2-3,NA,13,few,CASSLSPGDPQYF,TGTGCCAGCAGCTTATCCCCAGGGGATCCGCAGTATTTT
TRBV12-3/TRBV12-4,TRBJ2-1,NA,13,medium-sized,CASSSGVRNEQFF,TGTGCCAGCAGTTCGGGAGTGAGGAATGAGCAGTTCTTC
TRBV7-2,TRBJ2-2,NA,16,NA,CASSLRALGSTGELFF,TGTGCCAGCAGCCTCCGGGCGTTGGGGTCCACCGGGGAGCTGTTTTTT
TRBV6-1,TRBJ1-1,NA,14,NA,CASTNQWGSKEAFF,TGTGCCAGCACCAATCAATGGGGAAGCAAAGAAGCTTTCTTT
TRBV20-1,TRBJ2-4,NA,14,NA,CSARRVGAKNIQYF,TGCAGTGCTAGGAGGGTCGGGGCCAAAAACATTCAGTACTTC
TRBV6-1,TRBJ2-1,NA,15,NA,CASSELGGVYGEQFF,TGTGCCAGCAGTGAATTGGGGGGCGTTTACGGGGAGCAGTTCTTC
TRBV27,TRBJ2-5,TRBD1,14,NA,CASSPGDSQETQYF,TGTGCCAGCAGTCCTGGGGACAGCCAAGAGACCCAGTACTTC
TRBV6-5,TRBJ2-1,TRBD2,15,NA,CASSPGTSGYNEQFF,TGTGCCAGCAGCCCCGGGACTAGCGGCTACAATGAGCAGTTCTTC
TRBV6-6,TRBJ2-1,TRBD2,15,NA,CASRGEAGNADEQFF,TGTGCCAGCAGGGGAGAAGCGGGAAATGCGGATGAGCAGTTCTTC
TRBV7-3,TRBJ2-5,NA,16,few,CASSLLAGSAYNEQYF,TGTGCCAGCAGCCTTTTAGCCGGGAGTGCCTACAATGAGCAGTACTTC
TRBV7-2,TRBJ1-2,NA,14,NA,CASSLVAGVEGYTF,TGTGCCAGCAGCTTAGTGGCAGGGGTTGAAGGCTACACCTTC
TRBV7-2,TRBJ2-5,NA,13,few,CASSLEFSETQYF,TGTGCCAGCAGCCTCGAGTTCAGCGAGACCCAGTACTTC
TRBV7-9,TRBJ2-3,TRBD1,16,NA,CASSLTGTGGTDTQYF,TGTGCCAGCAGCTTAACCGGGACAGGGGGCACAGATACGCAGTATTTT
TRBV11-1,TRBJ2-3,TRBD1,17,NA,CASSLGGTGGVADTQYF,TGTGCCAGCAGCTTAGGAGGGACAGGGGGAGTCGCAGATACGCAGTATTTT
TRBV7-9,TRBJ2-1,TRBD2,14,NA,CASSSRLAGNEQFF,TGTGCCAGCAGCTCGCGACTAGCCGGCAATGAGCAGTTCTTC
TRBV6-5,TRBJ2-2,NA,14,NA,CASSEAPDTGELFF,TGTGCCAGCAGTGAAGCTCCAGACACCGGGGAGCTGTTTTTT
TRBV12-3/TRBV12-4,TRBJ2-4,NA,15,NA,CASSRDGGWNSPLHF,TGTGCCAGCAGTCGAGATGGGGGGTGGAATTCACCCCTCCACTTC
TRBV11-2,TRBJ2-5,TRBD1,14,NA,CASSLGQTEETQYF,TGTGCCAGCAGCTTGGGACAGACCGAAGAGACCCAGTACTTC
TRBV7-2,TRBJ1-1,NA,13,NA,CASRAPQGTEAFF,TGTGCCAGCAGGGCCCCCCAGGGCACTGAAGCTTTCTTT
TRBV12-5,TRBJ2-6,TRBD1,16,NA,CASGWTGTAGANVLTF,TGTGCTAGTGGTTGGACAGGTACCGCTGGGGCCAACGTCCTGACTTTC
TRBV7-6,TRBJ2-1,NA,16,NA,CASSADTSSSYNEQFF,TGTGCCAGCAGCGCGGACACTTCGAGCTCCTACAATGAGCAGTTCTTC
TRBV28,TRBJ2-1,TRBD2,14,NA,CASKLGTKYNEQFF,TGTGCCAGTAAACTTGGGACTAAATACAATGAGCAGTTCTTC
TRBV7-6,TRBJ2-7,TRBD1,16,NA,CASSLGGTGNSYEQYF,TGTGCCAGCAGCTTAGGCGGGACAGGGAACTCCTACGAGCAGTACTTC
TRBV7-2,TRBJ2-1,NA,15,once,CASSLSLERRHEQFF,TGTGCCAGCAGCTTATCACTAGAGCGGCGGCATGAGCAGTTCTTC
TRBV29-1,TRBJ2-5,TRBD2,14,NA,CSVLERGRGETQYF,TGCAGCGTTCTAGAGCGGGGGCGGGGGGAGACCCAGTACTTC
TRBV6-5,TRBJ2-5,NA,16,NA,CASSPKGFSYNSPLHF,TGTGCCAGCTCTCCTAAGGGGTTCTCCTATAATTCACCCCTCCACTTC